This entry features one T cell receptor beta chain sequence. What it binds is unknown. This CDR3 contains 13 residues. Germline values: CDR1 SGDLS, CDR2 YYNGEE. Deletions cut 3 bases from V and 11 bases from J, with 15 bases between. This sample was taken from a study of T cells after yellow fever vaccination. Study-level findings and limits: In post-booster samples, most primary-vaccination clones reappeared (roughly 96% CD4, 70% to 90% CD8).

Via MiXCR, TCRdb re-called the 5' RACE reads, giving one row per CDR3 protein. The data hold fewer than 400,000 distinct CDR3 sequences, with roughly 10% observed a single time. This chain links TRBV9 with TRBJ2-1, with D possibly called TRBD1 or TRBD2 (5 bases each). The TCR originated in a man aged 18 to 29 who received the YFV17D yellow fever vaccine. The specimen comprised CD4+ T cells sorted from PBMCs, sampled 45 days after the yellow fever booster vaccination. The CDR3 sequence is CASSEGDTGQQFF. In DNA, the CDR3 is TGTGCCAGCAGCGAGGGAGATACAGGTCAGCAGTTCTTC.